These T cell receptor beta chains were read from a single sample in a study of human T cells and chemical hapten exposure. TCRdb called the RACE reads again in MiXCR, with one record for every CDR3 protein. Of about 76,000 distinct CDR3 sequences listed, around 13% are singletons. The sample consisted of whole blood, taken in connection with sensitization to the hapten diphenylcyclopropenone (DPC). Receptor source: a woman aged 45-65 years with alopecia areata. Some clones in this sample may be carry-over from other donors' samples. CDR3s include the opening cysteine and the closing phenylalanine or tryptophan. A D gene is named only where the DNA matches it firmly. Clone size, where shown, is once, few, many, or a class for clones that have expanded.

CDR3	DNA	D	V	size	J
CASSRGPEAFF	TGTGCCAGCAGCCGCGGGCCAGAAGCTTTCTTT	-	TRBV7-9	few	TRBJ1-1
CSARDPGSSGANVLTF	TGCAGTGCTAGAGATCCGGGATCCTCTGGGGCCAACGTCCTGACTTTC	-	TRBV20-1	many	TRBJ2-6
CSVALAEETQYF	TGCAGCGTTGCGCTAGCGGAAGAGACCCAGTACTTC	TRBD2	TRBV29-1	-	TRBJ2-5
CASSVDARVGYEQYF	TGTGCCAGCAGCGTAGACGCCAGGGTAGGGTACGAGCAGTACTTC	-	TRBV9	-	TRBJ2-7
CASSYNPMTSGRWSEQFF	TGTGCCAGCAGTTACAACCCCATGACTAGCGGGAGATGGAGTGAGCAGTTCTTC	TRBD2	TRBV6-2/TRBV6-3	many	TRBJ2-1
CAWSVGRSGTGANTGELFF	TGTGCCTGGAGTGTTGGCCGAAGTGGGACAGGGGCGAACACCGGGGAGCTGTTTTTT	TRBD1	TRBV30	few	TRBJ2-2
CASSLTGEAGYTF	TGTGCCAGCAGTTTGACAGGGGAGGCTGGCTACACCTTC	TRBD1	TRBV27	-	TRBJ1-2
CASSPLSGTGNPEAFF	TGTGCCAGCTCACCTCTTTCCGGGACAGGGAACCCTGAAGCTTTCTTT	TRBD1	TRBV18	many	TRBJ1-1
CPLGTPSWEQFF	TGTCCCCTGGGGACCCCGAGCTGGGAGCAGTTCTTC	-	TRBV9	few	TRBJ2-1
CSARPPAGGGTGELFF	TGCAGTGCTAGACCCCCGGCGGGGGGAGGCACCGGGGAGCTGTTTTTT	TRBD2	TRBV20-1	-	TRBJ2-2
CASSPRTSGMNEQFF	TGTGCCAGCAGCCCCCGGACTAGCGGGATGAATGAGCAGTTCTTC	TRBD2	TRBV3-1	many	TRBJ2-1
CASSIQAYEQYF	TGTGCCAGCAGCATCCAGGCTTACGAGCAGTACTTC	-	TRBV11-2	many	TRBJ2-7
CASSPSGGLLSEQYF	TGCGCCAGCAGCCCCTCCGGGGGGTTGCTCTCCGAGCAGTACTTC	TRBD2	TRBV5-1	many	TRBJ2-7
CSASGGRGTGELFF	TGCAGTGCTAGTGGCGGGAGGGGGACCGGGGAGCTGTTTTTT	TRBD2	TRBV20-1	few	TRBJ2-2
CSTPGAGTDTQYF	TGCAGCACACCGGGAGCGGGGACAGATACGCAGTATTTT	TRBD2	TRBV29-1	few	TRBJ2-3
CASSTGTSGTSTDTQYF	TGTGCCAGCAGCACCGGGACTAGCGGAACTAGCACAGATACGCAGTATTTT	TRBD2	TRBV12-3/TRBV12-4	-	TRBJ2-3
CASSRAQDRVYEQYF	TGTGCCAGCTCACGTGCGCAGGACAGGGTCTACGAGCAGTACTTC	TRBD1	TRBV18	few	TRBJ2-7
CASRSLAANTGELFF	TGTGCCTCCAGGAGTCTAGCGGCGAACACCGGGGAGCTGTTTTTT	TRBD2	TRBV11-2	few	TRBJ2-2
CASSLLAGGNNEQFF	TGTGCCAGCAGCTTACTAGCGGGAGGAAACAATGAGCAGTTCTTC	TRBD2	TRBV7-9	many	TRBJ2-1
CSVVVLAQETQYF	TGCAGCGTTGTTGTACTAGCACAAGAGACCCAGTACTTC	-	TRBV29-1	few	TRBJ2-5
CASSLEGQGREQYF	TGCGCCAGCAGCTTGGAAGGGCAGGGAAGGGAGCAGTACTTC	-	TRBV5-1	-	TRBJ2-7
CASSITTLLQGFGHQPQHF	TGTGCCAGTAGTATCACCACGTTATTACAGGGGTTTGGTCATCAGCCCCAGCATTTT	TRBD1	TRBV19	-	TRBJ1-5
CASTMAGGSYNEQFF	TGTGCCAGCACAATGGCAGGGGGTTCCTACAATGAGCAGTTCTTC	TRBD1	TRBV7-6	many	TRBJ2-1
CSAQVVEGYEQYF	TGCAGCGCACAGGTCGTGGAAGGGTACGAGCAGTACTTC	-	TRBV29-1	few	TRBJ2-7
CSASLLRGQETQYF	TGCAGTGCTAGTCTGCTCAGGGGGCAGGAGACCCAGTACTTC	TRBD1	TRBV20-1	many	TRBJ2-5
CASGREWGSHNEQFF	TGTGCCAGCGGGCGGGAGTGGGGGAGCCACAATGAGCAGTTCTTC	TRBD2	TRBV7-6	few	TRBJ2-1
CASRLGTANTEAFF	TGCGCCAGCAGGCTAGGGACAGCGAACACTGAAGCTTTCTTT	TRBD1	TRBV10-2	-	TRBJ1-1
CATSDPASGTINQPQHF	TGTGCCACCAGTGACCCAGCTTCCGGGACAATCAATCAGCCCCAGCATTTT	-	TRBV24-1	many	TRBJ1-5
CASSAASTDTQYF	TGTGCCAGCTCGGCAGCTAGCACAGATACGCAGTATTTT	-	TRBV6-6	many	TRBJ2-3
CASSTLGTSGLNEQYF	TGTGCCAGTAGTACACTAGGGACTAGCGGGCTCAACGAGCAGTACTTC	TRBD2	TRBV19	-	TRBJ2-7